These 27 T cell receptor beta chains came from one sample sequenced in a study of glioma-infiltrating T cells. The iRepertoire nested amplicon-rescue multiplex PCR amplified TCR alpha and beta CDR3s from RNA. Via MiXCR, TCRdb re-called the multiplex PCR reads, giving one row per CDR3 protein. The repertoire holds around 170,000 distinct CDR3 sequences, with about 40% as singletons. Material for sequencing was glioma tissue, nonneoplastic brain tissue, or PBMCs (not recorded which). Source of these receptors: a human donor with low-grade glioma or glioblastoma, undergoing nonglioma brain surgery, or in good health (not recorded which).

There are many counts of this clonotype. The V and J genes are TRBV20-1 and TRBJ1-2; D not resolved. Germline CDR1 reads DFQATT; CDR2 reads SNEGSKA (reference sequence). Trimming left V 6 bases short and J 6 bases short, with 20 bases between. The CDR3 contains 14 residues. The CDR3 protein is CSARRVNGDDGYTF. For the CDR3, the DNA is TGCAGTGCGAGGCGGGTTAATGGAGATGATGGCTACACCTTC.

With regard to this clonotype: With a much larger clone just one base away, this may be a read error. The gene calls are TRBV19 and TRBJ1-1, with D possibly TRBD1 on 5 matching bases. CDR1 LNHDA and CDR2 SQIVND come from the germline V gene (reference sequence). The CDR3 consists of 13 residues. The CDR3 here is CTSLNDRNTEAFF. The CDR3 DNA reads TGTACCAGCCTTAATGACAGGAACACTGAAGCTTTCTTT.

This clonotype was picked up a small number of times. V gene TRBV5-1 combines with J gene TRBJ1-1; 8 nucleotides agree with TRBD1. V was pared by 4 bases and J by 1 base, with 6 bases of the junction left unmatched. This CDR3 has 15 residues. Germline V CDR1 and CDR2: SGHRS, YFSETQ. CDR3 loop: CASSGTGTGNTEAFF. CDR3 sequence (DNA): TGCGCCAGCAGCGGAACCGGGACAGGGAACACTGAAGCTTTCTTT.

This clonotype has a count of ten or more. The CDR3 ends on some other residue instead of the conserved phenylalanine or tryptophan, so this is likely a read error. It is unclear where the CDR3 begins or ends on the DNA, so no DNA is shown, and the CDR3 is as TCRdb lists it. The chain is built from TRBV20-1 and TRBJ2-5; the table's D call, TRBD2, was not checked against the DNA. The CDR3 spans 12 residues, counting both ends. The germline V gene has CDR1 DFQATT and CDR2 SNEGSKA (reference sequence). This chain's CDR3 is CSARDIPSLLHL.

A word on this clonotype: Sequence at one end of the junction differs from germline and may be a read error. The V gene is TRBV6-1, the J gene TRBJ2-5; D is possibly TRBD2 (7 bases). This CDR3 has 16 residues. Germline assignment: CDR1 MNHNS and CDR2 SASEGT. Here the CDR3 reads CASSGRGEGVKETQYF. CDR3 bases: TGTGCCAGCAGTGGAAGGGGGGAGGGCGTCAAAGAGACACAGTACTTC.

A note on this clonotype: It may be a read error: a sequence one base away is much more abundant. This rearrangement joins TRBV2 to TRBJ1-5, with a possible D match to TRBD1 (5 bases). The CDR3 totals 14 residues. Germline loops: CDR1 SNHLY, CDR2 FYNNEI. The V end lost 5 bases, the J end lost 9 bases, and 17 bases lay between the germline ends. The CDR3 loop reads CASSFDSLLAPQHF. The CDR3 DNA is TGTGCCAGCAGTTTCGACAGCCTGCTAGCGCCCCAGCATTTT. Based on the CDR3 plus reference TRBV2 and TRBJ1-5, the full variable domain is EPEVTQTPSHQVTQMGQEVILRCVPISNHLYFYWYRQILGQKVEFLVSFYNNEISEKSEIFDDQFSVERPDGSNFTLKIRSTKLEDSAMYFCASSFDSLLAPQHFGDGTRLSIL.

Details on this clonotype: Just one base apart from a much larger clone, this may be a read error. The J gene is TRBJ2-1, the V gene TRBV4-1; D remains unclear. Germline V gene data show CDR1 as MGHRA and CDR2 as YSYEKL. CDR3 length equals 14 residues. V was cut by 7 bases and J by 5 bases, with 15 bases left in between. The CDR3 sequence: CASIIVSENNEQFF. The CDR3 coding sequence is TGCGCCAGCATCATAGTCAGTGAAAACAATGAGCAGTTCTTC.

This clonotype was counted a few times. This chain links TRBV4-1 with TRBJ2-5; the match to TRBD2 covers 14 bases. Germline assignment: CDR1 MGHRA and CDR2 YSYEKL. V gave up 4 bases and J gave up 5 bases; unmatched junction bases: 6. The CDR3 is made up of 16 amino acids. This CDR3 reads CASSPGLAGASETQYF. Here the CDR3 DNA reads TGCGCCAGCAGCCCGGGACTAGCGGGAGCAAGTGAGACCCAGTACTTC.

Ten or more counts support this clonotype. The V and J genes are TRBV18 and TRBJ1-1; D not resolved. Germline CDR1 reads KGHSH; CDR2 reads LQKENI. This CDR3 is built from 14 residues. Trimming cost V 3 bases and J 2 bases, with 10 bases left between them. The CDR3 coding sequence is TGTGCCAGCTCACCGGACCGAGATAACACTGAAGCTTTCTTT. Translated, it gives CASSPDRDNTEAFF.

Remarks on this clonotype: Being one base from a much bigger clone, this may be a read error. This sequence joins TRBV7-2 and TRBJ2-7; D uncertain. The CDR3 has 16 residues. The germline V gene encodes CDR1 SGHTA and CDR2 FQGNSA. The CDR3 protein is CASSLGTPKTGAERYF. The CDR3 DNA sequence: TGTGCCAGCAGCTTAGGAACCCCGAAAACGGGCGCCGAGCGGTACTTC.

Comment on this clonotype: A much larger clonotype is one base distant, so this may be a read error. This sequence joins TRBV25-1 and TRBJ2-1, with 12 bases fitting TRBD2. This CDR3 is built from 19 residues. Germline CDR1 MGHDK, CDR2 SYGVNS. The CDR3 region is CASSGETSGSASSCNEQFF. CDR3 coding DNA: TGTGCCAGCAGTGGGGAGACTAGCGGGAGCGCTAGCTCCTGCAATGAGCAGTTCTTC. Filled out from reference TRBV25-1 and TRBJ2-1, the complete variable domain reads EADIYQTPRYLVIGTGKKITLECSQTMGHDKMYWYQQDPGMELHLIHYSYGVNSTEKGDLSSESTVSRIRTEHFPLTLESARPSHTSQYLCASSGETSGSASSCNEQFFGPGTRLTVL.

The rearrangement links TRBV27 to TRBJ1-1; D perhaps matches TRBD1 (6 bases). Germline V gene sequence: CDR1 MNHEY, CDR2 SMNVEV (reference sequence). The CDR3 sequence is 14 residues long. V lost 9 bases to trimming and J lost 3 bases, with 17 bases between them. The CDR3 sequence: CARSEGGTDTEAFF. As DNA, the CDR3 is TGTGCCAGGAGTGAAGGGGGTACGGACACTGAAGCTTTCTTT.

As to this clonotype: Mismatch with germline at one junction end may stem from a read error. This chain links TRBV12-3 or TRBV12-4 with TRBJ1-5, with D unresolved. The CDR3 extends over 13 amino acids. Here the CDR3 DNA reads TGTGCCAGCAGTTTGGCAAGCAATCAGCCCCTGCATTTT. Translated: CASSLASNQPLHF.

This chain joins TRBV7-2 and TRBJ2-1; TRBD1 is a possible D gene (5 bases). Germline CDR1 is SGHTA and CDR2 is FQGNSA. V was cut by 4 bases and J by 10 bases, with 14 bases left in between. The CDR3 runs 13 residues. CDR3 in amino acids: CASSSTVTEEQFF. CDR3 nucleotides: TGTGCCAGCAGCTCAACCGTGACAGAAGAGCAGTTCTTC.

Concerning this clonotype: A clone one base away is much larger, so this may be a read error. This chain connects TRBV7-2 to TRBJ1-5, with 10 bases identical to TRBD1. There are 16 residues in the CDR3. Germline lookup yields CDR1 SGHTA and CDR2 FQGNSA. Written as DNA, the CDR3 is TGTGCCAGCAGCATCGGACAGGGGGAGCCTAATCAGCCCAAGCATTTT. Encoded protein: CASSIGQGEPNQPKHF. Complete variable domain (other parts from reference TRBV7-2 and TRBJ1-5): GAGVSQSPSNKVTEKGKDVELRCDPISGHTALYWYRQSLGQGLEFLIYFQGNSAPDKSGLPSDRFSAERTGGSVSTLTIQRTQQEDSAVYLCASSIGQGEPNQPKHFGDGTRLSIL.

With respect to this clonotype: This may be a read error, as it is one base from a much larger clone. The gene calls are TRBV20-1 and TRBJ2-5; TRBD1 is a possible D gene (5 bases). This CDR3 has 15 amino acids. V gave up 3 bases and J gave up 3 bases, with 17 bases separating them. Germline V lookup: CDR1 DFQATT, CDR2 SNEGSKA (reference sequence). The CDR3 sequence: CSASGSVPREETQYF. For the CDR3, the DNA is TGCAGTGCTAGTGGATCGGTCCCCAGGGAAGAGACCCAGTACTTC.

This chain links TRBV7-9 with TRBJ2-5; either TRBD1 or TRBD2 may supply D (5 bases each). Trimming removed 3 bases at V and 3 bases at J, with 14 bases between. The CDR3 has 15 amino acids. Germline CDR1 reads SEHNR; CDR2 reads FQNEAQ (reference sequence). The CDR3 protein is CASSLGTTNKETQYF. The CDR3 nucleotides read TGTGCCAGCAGCTTGGGGACCACAAATAAAGAGACCCAGTACTTC.

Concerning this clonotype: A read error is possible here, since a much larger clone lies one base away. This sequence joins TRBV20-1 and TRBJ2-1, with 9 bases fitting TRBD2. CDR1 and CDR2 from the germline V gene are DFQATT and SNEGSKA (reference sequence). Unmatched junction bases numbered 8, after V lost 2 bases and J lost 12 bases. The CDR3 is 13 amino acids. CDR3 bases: TGCAGTGCTAGAATAGCGGGAGTTAGTGGGCAGTTCTTC. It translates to CSARIAGVSGQFF.

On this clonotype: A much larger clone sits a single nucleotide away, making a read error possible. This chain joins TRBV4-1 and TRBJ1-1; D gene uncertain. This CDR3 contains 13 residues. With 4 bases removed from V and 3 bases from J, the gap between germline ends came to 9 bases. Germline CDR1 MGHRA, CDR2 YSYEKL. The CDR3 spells CASSLPLYTEAFF. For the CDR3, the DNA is TGCGCCAGCAGCCTCCCACTGTACACTGAAGCTTTCTTT.

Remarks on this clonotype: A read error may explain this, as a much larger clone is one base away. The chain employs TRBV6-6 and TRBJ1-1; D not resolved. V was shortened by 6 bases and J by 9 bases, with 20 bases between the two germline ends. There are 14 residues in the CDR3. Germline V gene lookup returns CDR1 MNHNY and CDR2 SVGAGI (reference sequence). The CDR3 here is CASSRRVRETKAFF. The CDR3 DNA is TGTGCCAGCAGCCGGAGGGTCAGAGAAACTAAAGCTTTCTTT.

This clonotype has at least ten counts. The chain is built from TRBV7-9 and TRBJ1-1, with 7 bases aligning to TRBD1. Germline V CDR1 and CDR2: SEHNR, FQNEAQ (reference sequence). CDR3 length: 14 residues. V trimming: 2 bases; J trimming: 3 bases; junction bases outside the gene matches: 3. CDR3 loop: CASSLYGTDTEAFF. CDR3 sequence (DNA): TGTGCCAGCAGCTTATACGGGACAGACACTGAAGCTTTCTTT.

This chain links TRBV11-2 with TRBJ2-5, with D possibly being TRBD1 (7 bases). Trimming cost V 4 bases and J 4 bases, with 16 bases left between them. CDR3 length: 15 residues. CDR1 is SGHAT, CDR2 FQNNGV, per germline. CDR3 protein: CASSYIQGGIETQYF. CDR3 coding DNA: TGTGCCAGCAGCTACATTCAGGGGGGAATAGAGACCCAGTACTTC. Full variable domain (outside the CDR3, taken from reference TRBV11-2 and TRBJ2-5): EAGVAQSPRYKIIEKRQSVAFWCNPISGHATLYWYQQILGQGPKLLIQFQNNGVVDDSQLPKDRFSAERLKGVDSTLKIQPAKLEDSAVYLCASSYIQGGIETQYFGPGTRLLVL.

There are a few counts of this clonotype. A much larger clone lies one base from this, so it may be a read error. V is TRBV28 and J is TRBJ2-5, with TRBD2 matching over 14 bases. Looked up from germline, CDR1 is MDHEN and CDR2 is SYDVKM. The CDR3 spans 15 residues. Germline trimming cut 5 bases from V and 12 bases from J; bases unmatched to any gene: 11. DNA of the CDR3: TGTGCCAGCAGTAAGACTAGCGGGAGGGCGATTACCAAGTACTTC. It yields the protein CASSKTSGRAITKYF.

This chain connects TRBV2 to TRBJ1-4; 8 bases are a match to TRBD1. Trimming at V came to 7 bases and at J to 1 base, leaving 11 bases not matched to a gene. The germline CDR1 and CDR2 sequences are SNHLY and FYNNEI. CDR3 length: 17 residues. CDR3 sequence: CASNTDRALGTNEKLFF. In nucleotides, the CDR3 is TGTGCCAGCAACACGGACAGGGCCCTTGGAACTAATGAAAAACTGTTTTTT.

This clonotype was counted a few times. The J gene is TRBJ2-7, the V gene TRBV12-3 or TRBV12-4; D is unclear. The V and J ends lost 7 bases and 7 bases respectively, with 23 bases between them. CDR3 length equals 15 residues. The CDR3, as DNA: TGTGCCAGCACCTCATCCGGGTGGGTACTGGGGGAGCAGTACTTC. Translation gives CASTSSGWVLGEQYF.

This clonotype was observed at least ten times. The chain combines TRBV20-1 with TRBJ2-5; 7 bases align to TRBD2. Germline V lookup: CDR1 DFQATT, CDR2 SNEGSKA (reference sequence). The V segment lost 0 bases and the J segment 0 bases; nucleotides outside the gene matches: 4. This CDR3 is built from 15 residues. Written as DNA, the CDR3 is TGCAGTGCTAGAGAGGAAGCGGGGTACCAAGAGACCCAGTACTTC. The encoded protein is CSAREEAGYQETQYF.

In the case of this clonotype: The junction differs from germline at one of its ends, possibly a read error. For the CDR3, the DNA is TGTGCCAGCAGCAAGGAGACAGGGCTAGCGGGAGTCAATGAGCAGCTCTTC. Translation gives CASSKETGLAGVNEQLF. The chain joins TRBV7-3 to TRBJ2-1, with 10 bases matching TRBD2. Germline V CDR1 and CDR2: SGHTA, FQGTGA. The CDR3 is 17 amino acids.